These 28 T cell receptor beta chains originate from one sample sequenced in a study of T cell changes during pregnancy in multiple sclerosis. Assay used: immunoSEQ multiplex PCR; TCRdb lists only in-frame clones, some missing. The data contain about 38,000 clones, about nine tenths of them singletons. Sequenced material: CD4+ T cells from peripheral blood mononuclear cells, taken after pregnancy. Receptors were obtained from a female donor in good health, enrolled as a control in a pregnancy study.

V and J are TRBV19 and TRBJ1-2; 7 bases match TRBD1. The CDR3 spans 14 residues. CDR1 is LNHDA and CDR2 is SQIVND in the germline V gene (reference sequence). The V and J ends lost 6 bases and 4 bases, in that order; junction bases with no gene match: 8. CDR3 region: CASRQPGDSYGYTF. CDR3 sequence (DNA): TGTGCCAGTAGACAACCCGGGGACAGCTATGGCTACACCTTC.

V is TRBV7-2 and J is TRBJ1-5; perhaps TRBD1 as D (5 bases). This CDR3 contains 15 residues. The germline V gene has CDR1 SGHTA and CDR2 FQGNSA. Between the trimmed V and J ends, which lost 4 bases and 11 bases, there was a span of 21 bases. The chain's CDR3 is CASSSRRQGSLTQHF. The CDR3 DNA reads as TGTGCCAGCAGCTCGAGGCGTCAGGGAAGCTTGACCCAGCATTTT.

The chain carries TRBV29-1 and TRBJ2-1; 12 bases are shared with TRBD1. Germline V lookup: CDR1 SQVTM, CDR2 ANQGSEA. This CDR3 is built from 15 residues. Unmatched junction bases numbered 8, after V lost 6 bases and J lost 5 bases. In DNA form, the CDR3 reads TGCAGCGTCACGCCCGGGACAGGGGGCCACAATGAGCAGTTCTTC. It encodes CSVTPGTGGHNEQFF.

This clone was observed once. The chain joins TRBV12-2 to TRBJ2-7; the listed D gene, TRBD2, was not tested against the DNA. TRBV12-2 is deemed a pseudogene. There are 16 residues in the CDR3. In DNA form, the CDR3 reads TGTGCAAGTCGTTTGGGACTAGCGGGAGGAACCCCCAGGCAGTACTTC. This sequence encodes CASRLGLAGGTPRQYF.

The chain is built from TRBV5-6 and TRBJ2-7; 8 bases match TRBD1. Germline lookup yields CDR1 SGHDT and CDR2 YYEEEE. This CDR3 is 14 amino acids long. V lost 4 bases and J lost 2; bases outside the gene matches: 5. The CDR3 spells CASSRPGQAYEQYF. The CDR3 DNA reads as TGTGCCAGCAGCCGTCCGGGACAGGCCTACGAGCAGTACTTC.

The gene calls are TRBV6-5 and TRBJ2-3, with D possibly TRBD1 on 5 matching bases. Germline CDR1 is MNHEY and CDR2 is SVGAGI. There are 13 residues in the CDR3. Deletions cut 2 bases from V and 8 bases from J, with 11 bases between. The CDR3 is CASSYTARGTQYF. The DNA of the CDR3 is TGTGCCAGCAGTTACACTGCTAGGGGTACGCAGTATTTT.

This chain connects TRBV30 to TRBJ2-7, with D perhaps matching TRBD1 (6 bases). This CDR3 is 12 amino acids long. V lost 2 bases and J lost 12, with 17 bases in between. CDR1 is GTSNPN, CDR2 SVGIG, per germline (reference sequence). CDR3 coding DNA: TGTGCCTGGAGTACCACAGGGAAAAGTACGTACTTC. It specifies CAWSTTGKSTYF.

V gene TRBV29-1 combines with J gene TRBJ1-1, with 7 bases matching TRBD1. The germline V gene has CDR1 SQVTM and CDR2 ANQGSEA. This CDR3 has 13 amino acids. With V trimmed by 7 bases and J by 1 base, 6 bases remained unmatched. This chain's CDR3 is CSAMTGTNTEAFF. CDR3 nucleotides: TGCAGCGCTATGACAGGGACGAACACTGAAGCTTTCTTT.

The chain carries TRBV7-2 and TRBJ2-5, with D possibly TRBD2 on 6 matching bases. Germline loops: CDR1 SGHTA, CDR2 FQGNSA. The CDR3 spans 14 residues. V gave up 1 base and J gave up 2 bases, with 8 bases separating them. The CDR3 DNA is TGTGCCAGCAGCTTAGGTGGGGGGCAAGAGACCCAGTACTTC. It is translated as CASSLGGGQETQYF.

This chain joins TRBV7-9 and TRBJ2-3, with 11 bases lining up with TRBD2. Germline CDR1 reads SEHNR; CDR2 reads FQNEAQ (reference sequence). The J segment lost 4 bases and the V segment lost 5 bases, leaving 17 bases of the junction unmatched. CDR3 length: 19 amino acids. CDR3 sequence reads: CASSDGVAGGPARPDTQYF. CDR3 coding DNA: TGTGCCAGCAGCGACGGGGTAGCGGGAGGGCCCGCTCGCCCAGATACGCAGTATTTT.

This sequence joins TRBV29-1 and TRBJ1-4, with 8 bases fitting TRBD1. Germline V gene data show CDR1 as SQVTM and CDR2 as ANQGSEA. This CDR3 is 13 amino acids long. V was clipped by 5 bases and J by 8 bases; unmatched bases: 7. CDR3 DNA sequence: TGCAGCGTTTCGACAGGGACAGGCGAAAAACTGTTTTTT. Its translation is CSVSTGTGEKLFF.

The chain is built from TRBV5-4 and TRBJ2-6; TRBD1 matches 8 bases. After removal of 2 bases from V and 1 base from J, the junction contained 5 bases not matched to a gene. This CDR3 has 17 amino acids. Germline CDR1 reads SGHNT; CDR2 reads YYREEE (reference sequence). CDR3 sequence: CASSFRDRLSGANVLTF. DNA of the CDR3: TGTGCCAGCAGCTTCCGGGACAGGTTATCTGGGGCCAACGTCCTGACTTTC.

The gene calls are TRBV7-2 and TRBJ2-7; D gene unclear. Trimming removed 1 base from V and 3 bases from J, with 13 bases in between. Per the germline V gene, CDR1 is SGHTA and CDR2 is FQGNSA. The CDR3 is made up of 15 amino acids. CDR3 sequence (DNA): TGTGCCAGCAGCTTAGTAACCGATCTCGGCTACGAGCAGTACTTC. It translates to CASSLVTDLGYEQYF.

The CDR3 DNA follows: TGTGCCAGTAGTATAGTGGGGGGGCGCGGCACCGGGGAGCTGTTTTTT. It codes for CASSIVGGRGTGELFF. V and J are TRBV19 and TRBJ2-2, with a weak D call TRBD2 (7 bases). The CDR3 spans 16 residues. Germline CDR1 reads LNHDA; CDR2 reads SQIVND (reference sequence). Trimming removed 1 base at V and 4 bases at J, with 13 bases between.

The chain employs TRBV5-6 and TRBJ1-1; D is ambiguous. CDR1 SGHDT and CDR2 YYEEEE come from the germline V gene. This CDR3 is 12 amino acids long. Trimming took 0 bases from V and 8 from J, leaving 8 bases between them. The CDR3 DNA is TGTGCCAGCAGCTTGGACATCTCAGAAGCTTTCTTT. Protein sequence: CASSLDISEAFF.

V is TRBV4-3 and J is TRBJ2-7, with 10 nucleotides matching TRBD1. CDR1 is LGHNA and CDR2 is YSLEER in the germline V gene. Trimming removed 1 base from V and 2 bases from J; junction bases left unmatched: 8. CDR3 length: 17 amino acids. The CDR3: CASSQAGGGQGPYEQYF. CDR3 in DNA: TGCGCCAGCAGCCAAGCGGGGGGGGGACAGGGGCCCTACGAGCAGTACTTC.

The CDR3 nucleotides are TGTGCCAGTAGTATCTCTGGCAATCAGCCCCAGCATTTT. Translated: CASSISGNQPQHF. The rearrangement uses TRBV19 and TRBJ1-5; D remains unclear. Trimming left V 3 bases short and J 2 bases short, with 5 bases between. Germline lookup yields CDR1 LNHDA and CDR2 SQIVND (reference sequence). The CDR3 has 13 residues.

This chain uses TRBV19 with TRBJ1-4; TRBD1 matches at 7 bases. V was clipped by 5 bases and J by 1 base; unmatched bases: 4. CDR1 is LNHDA and CDR2 is SQIVND in the germline V gene (reference sequence). This CDR3 comprises 15 residues. CDR3 sequence reads: CASSPDRVTNEKLFF. Written as DNA, the CDR3 is TGTGCCAGTAGTCCTGACAGGGTAACTAATGAAAAACTGTTTTTT.

This clone is a singleton in its sample. The rearrangement links TRBV5-1 to TRBJ2-3, with D possibly being TRBD2 (5 bases). Between the trimmed V and J ends, which lost 5 bases and 2 bases, there was a span of 9 bases. Germline-derived CDR1 and CDR2 are SGHRS and YFSETQ. The CDR3 is made up of 13 amino acids. CDR3 amino acids: CASRYRDTDTQYF. CDR3 nucleotides: TGCGCCAGCAGGTACCGGGACACAGATACGCAGTATTTT.

The chain couples TRBV19 to TRBJ2-3, with 10 bases lining up with TRBD2. The CDR3 contains 17 residues. Looked up from germline, CDR1 is LNHDA and CDR2 is SQIVND (reference sequence). Trimming removed 11 bases from V and 1 base from J; junction bases left unmatched: 15. Here the CDR3 DNA reads TGTGCCGCAACCCACGGGGCTAGCGGGGGCTGCACAGATACGCAGTATTTT. Amino acids: CAATHGASGGCTDTQYF.

The chain is built from TRBV2 and TRBJ1-2; no firm D call. Trimming left V 3 bases short and J 8 bases short, with 10 bases between. The CDR3 runs 12 residues. Germline V lookup: CDR1 SNHLY, CDR2 FYNNEI. DNA of the CDR3: TGTGCCAGCAGTGAGGGGAGGGAAGGCTACACCTTC. Translated: CASSEGREGYTF.

The chain is built from TRBV5-6 and TRBJ1-1, with unresolved D. The V end was cut by 0 bases, the J end by 3 bases, with 6 bases between. This CDR3 region has 13 residues. Germline V CDR1 and CDR2: SGHDT, YYEEEE. The CDR3 region is CASSLDSHTEAFF. CDR3 nucleotides: TGTGCCAGCAGCTTGGACTCACACACTGAAGCTTTCTTT.

The chain uses TRBV6-5 and TRBJ1-1; D is ambiguous. V was shortened by 0 bases and J by 1 base, with 9 bases between the two germline ends. The CDR3 is made up of 15 amino acids. Germline loops: CDR1 MNHEY, CDR2 SVGAGI. The CDR3 DNA follows: TGTGCCAGCAGTTACTCGGTAGTAGCGAACACTGAAGCTTTCTTT. Protein sequence: CASSYSVVANTEAFF.

The chain recombines TRBV6-5 with TRBJ1-1; D gene ambiguous. Germline loops: CDR1 MNHEY, CDR2 SVGAGI. Trimming took 2 bases from V and 4 from J, leaving 17 bases between them. This CDR3 contains 16 residues. CDR3 nucleotide sequence: TGTGCCAGCAGTTACGTAGCTCTGGATAGAACCACTGAAGCTTTCTTT. Protein: CASSYVALDRTTEAFF.

The genes are TRBV30 and TRBJ1-2; a weak D match, TRBD1 (5 bases). The CDR3 has 13 amino acids. V gave up 1 base and J gave up 2 bases, with 8 bases separating them. Per germline, CDR1 GTSNPN and CDR2 SVGIG (reference sequence). The CDR3 coding sequence is TGTGCCTGGAGTGGACAGAAGAACTATGGCTACACCTTC. This encodes CAWSGQKNYGYTF.

The chain has TRBV19 and TRBJ1-4, with 7 nucleotides matching TRBD1. The trim removed 5 bases at V and 3 bases at J, leaving 6 bases unmatched. CDR3 size: 15 residues. The germline CDR1 and CDR2 sequences are LNHDA and SQIVND (reference sequence). CDR3 nucleotides: TGTGCCAGTAGTCCTAGGGGGCTGCCTAATGAAAAACTGTTTTTT. It translates to CASSPRGLPNEKLFF.

The rearrangement uses TRBV4-3 and TRBJ2-7, with 8 nucleotides matching TRBD1. Germline CDR1 reads LGHNA; CDR2 reads YSLEER. The V segment lost 4 bases and the J segment 6 bases; nucleotides outside the gene matches: 8. CDR3 length equals 14 residues. The CDR3 reads CASSRGQGFREQYF. As DNA, the CDR3 is TGCGCCAGCAGCCGAGGACAGGGCTTTCGCGAGCAGTACTTC.

The CDR3 protein is CASSLHRELDTQYF. In DNA form, the CDR3 reads TGTGCCAGCAGTTTACACCGGGAGTTAGATACGCAGTATTTT. The genes are TRBV27 and TRBJ2-3, with TRBD2 as a possible D gene (6 bases). CDR1 MNHEY and CDR2 SMNVEV come from the germline V gene (reference sequence). V gave up 2 bases and J gave up 5 bases, with 11 bases separating them. The CDR3 has 14 amino acids.